The 20 T cell receptor beta chains below come from one sample, sequenced in a study of blood T cells in healthy people across ages. For the second PCR, which ran for roughly 7 to 11 cycles, a sample-barcoded 5' primer and a J-beta primer mix were used. TCRdb re-called the 5' RACE reads with MiXCR, one entry per CDR3 protein. Of about 730,000 distinct CDR3 sequences in the sample, approximately 39% were seen once. The sample was blood. These receptors were obtained from a woman aged 55-69 years in good health.

V usage is TRBV7-2 and J usage is TRBJ2-3; no reliable D call. V was cut by 3 bases and J by 1 base, with 14 bases left in between. The CDR3 runs 16 residues. Germline V gene data show CDR1 as SGHTA and CDR2 as FQGNSA. The CDR3: CASSFLSARRTDTQYF. The CDR3 DNA follows: TGTGCCAGCAGCTTTCTCAGTGCGCGGCGCACAGATACGCAGTATTTT.

This clonotype was seen repeatedly, ten times or more. The chain uses TRBV4-2 and TRBJ2-1; D is unresolved. This CDR3 comprises 16 residues. The V gene lost 0 bases and the J gene lost 0 bases, with 9 bases spanning the gap. From germline, CDR1 is LGHNA and CDR2 YNFKEQ. The CDR3 DNA is TGTGCCAGCAGCCAAGATAGGGCTGGCTCCTACAATGAGCAGTTCTTC. Translating it yields CASSQDRAGSYNEQFF.

This clonotype was seen a few times. The chain is built from TRBV5-6 and TRBJ1-5; D unresolved. The CDR3 spans 14 residues. The germline CDR1 and CDR2 sequences are SGHDT and YYEEEE. Trimming cost V 5 bases and J 1 base, with 10 bases left between them. The CDR3 DNA reads as TGTGCCAGCAGGAAAGCACCGAGCAATCAGCCCCAGCATTTT. Its translation is CASRKAPSNQPQHF. The complete variable domain, with remaining parts taken from reference TRBV5-6 and TRBJ1-5, reads DAGVTQSPTHLIKTRGQQVTLRCSPKSGHDTVSWYQQALGQGPQFIFQYYEEEERQRGNFPDRFSGHQFPNYSSELNVNALLLGDSALYLCASRKAPSNQPQHFGDGTRLSIL.

The table lists this clonotype with a few counts. The genes are TRBV30 and TRBJ2-7, with 8 bases that match TRBD1. There are 13 residues in the CDR3. The V segment lost 8 bases and the J segment 9 bases; nucleotides outside the gene matches: 15. In germline, CDR1 is GTSNPN, CDR2 SVGIG (reference sequence). This CDR3 is CAQEGQEGLGQYF. In DNA form, the CDR3 reads TGTGCCCAAGAGGGACAGGAAGGGCTAGGGCAGTACTTC. The whole variable domain, filled in from reference TRBV30 and TRBJ2-7, reads SQTIHQWPATLVQPVGSPLSLECTVEGTSNPNLYWYRQAAGRGLQLLFYSVGIGQISSEVPQNLSASRPQDRQFILSSKKLLLSDSGFYLCAQEGQEGLGQYFGPGTRLTVT.

In its sample, this clonotype was seen a few times. The chain combines TRBV7-2 with TRBJ2-7; TRBD1 matches 8 bases. The V segment lost 6 bases and the J segment 1 base; nucleotides outside the gene matches: 8. Germline V gene data show CDR1 as SGHTA and CDR2 as FQGNSA. CDR3 length: 15 amino acids. The CDR3 loop is CASSPGTGLSYEQYF. CDR3 sequence (DNA): TGTGCCAGCAGTCCCGGGACAGGTCTGTCCTACGAGCAGTACTTC.

The chain is built from TRBV7-3 and TRBJ2-3; D possibly corresponds to TRBD2 (6 bases). This CDR3 is built from 17 residues. In germline, CDR1 is SGHTA, CDR2 FQGTGA. Trimming cost V 4 bases and J 1 base, with 18 bases left between them. The CDR3 here is CASSSPLRGTGTDTQYF. The DNA for the CDR3 is TGTGCCAGCAGCTCCCCTCTCCGCGGGACCGGCACAGATACGCAGTATTTT.

There are a few counts of this clonotype. The chain employs TRBV3-1 and TRBJ2-5, with TRBD2 matching 8 bases. Germline CDR1 LGHDT, CDR2 YNNKEL (reference sequence). The V gene end was trimmed by 0 bases and the J gene end by 1 base; junction bases not matched to a gene: 10. This CDR3 contains 18 residues. In DNA, the CDR3 is TGTGCCAGCAGCCAAGAAGGGGGAACGGGGGGGCCCCAAGAGACCCAGTACTTC. Protein: CASSQEGGTGGPQETQYF.

The genes are TRBV9 and TRBJ1-2; 8 bases are shared with TRBD1. Trimming took 2 bases from V and 7 from J; bases not matched to a gene: 7. Germline values: CDR1 SGDLS, CDR2 YYNGEE. The CDR3 contains 14 residues. The DNA of the CDR3 is TGTGCCAGCAGCGTTCGAGACAGGGGCGTTGGCTACACCTTC. This codes for CASSVRDRGVGYTF.

CDR3 residues: CASSLVTGETSPLHF. The CDR3 DNA reads TGTGCCAGCAGCTTAGTTACCGGGGAGACTTCACCCCTCCACTTT. This sequence joins TRBV7-9 and TRBJ1-6; D ambiguous. The CDR3 totals 15 residues. V lost 1 base and J 9 bases, leaving 13 bases between the germline ends. Germline V gene sequence: CDR1 SEHNR, CDR2 FQNEAQ (reference sequence).

The rearrangement links TRBV20-1 to TRBJ2-1; TRBD2 is a possible D gene (6 bases). Trimming left V 5 bases short and J 0 bases short, with 14 bases between. Germline V lookup: CDR1 DFQATT, CDR2 SNEGSKA (reference sequence). This CDR3 has 15 amino acids. DNA of the CDR3: TGCAGTGCTCCCCTCTCGGGAGACTCCTACAATGAGCAGTTCTTC. Encoded protein: CSAPLSGDSYNEQFF.

The chain carries TRBV11-3 and TRBJ2-1, with 7 positions matching TRBD2. This CDR3 contains 16 residues. The germline CDR1 and CDR2 sequences are SGHNT and YENEEA. The trim removed 3 bases at V and 6 bases at J, leaving 11 bases unmatched. The CDR3 loop is CASSLEGLTGLNEQFF. The CDR3 DNA follows: TGTGCCAGCAGCTTGGAGGGACTAACCGGACTCAATGAGCAGTTCTTC. The complete variable domain, with remaining parts taken from reference TRBV11-3 and TRBJ2-1, reads EAGVVQSPRYKIIEKKQPVAFWCNPISGHNTLYWYLQNLGQGPELLIRYENEEAVDDSQLPKDRFSAERLKGVDSTLKIQPAELGDSAVYLCASSLEGLTGLNEQFFGPGTRLTVL.

Many counts were recorded for this clonotype. The chain links TRBV29-1 to TRBJ2-1, with 13 positions matching TRBD2. Germline loops: CDR1 SQVTM, CDR2 ANQGSEA. The CDR3 has 15 amino acids. The junction had 4 bases not matched to a gene; V was cut back by 6 bases and J by 2 bases. The CDR3 protein is CSVMGTSGTYNEQFF. Written as DNA, the CDR3 is TGCAGCGTGATGGGGACTAGCGGGACCTACAATGAGCAGTTCTTC.

The chain employs TRBV7-8 and TRBJ1-1, with 7 bases that match TRBD1. Germline CDR1 and CDR2: SGHVS and FQNEAQ. V trimming: 4 bases; J trimming: 4 bases; junction bases outside the gene matches: 9. The CDR3 is made up of 15 amino acids. The CDR3 nucleotides read TGTGCCAGCAGCTCCTGGCAAGGGGGCGGCACTGAAGCTTTCTTT. Its protein product is CASSSWQGGGTEAFF.

This clonotype was counted only a few times. The V gene is TRBV3-1, the J gene TRBJ1-1, with D perhaps matching TRBD1 (6 bases). The CDR3 is 13 residues long. V was shortened by 8 bases and J by 5 bases, with 15 bases between the two germline ends. Germline loops: CDR1 LGHDT, CDR2 YNNKEL (reference sequence). The CDR3 nucleotides are TGTGCCAGCGATACAGGGAGAAGAACTGAAGCTTTCTTT. It is translated as CASDTGRRTEAFF.

The chain has TRBV9 and TRBJ1-1; D is uncertain. Germline CDR1 is SGDLS and CDR2 is YYNGEE. Trimming left V 6 bases short and J 1 base short, with 10 bases between. CDR3 size: 13 residues. This CDR3 reads CASTETENTEAFF. CDR3 nucleotide sequence: TGTGCCAGCACCGAGACGGAGAACACTGAAGCTTTCTTT.

For this clonotype: The junction shows a germline mismatch at one end, possibly a read error. The genes are TRBV28 and TRBJ2-6, with 8 nucleotides matching TRBD1. CDR3 length: 16 amino acids. Germline values: CDR1 MDHEN, CDR2 SYDVKM. For the CDR3, the DNA is TGTGCCAGCAGGGATCAGGGGGCCTCTGAGGCCAACGTCCTGACTTTC. Its translation is CASRDQGASEANVLTF.

Of note for this clonotype: A read error is possible here, since a much larger clone lies one base away. The chain couples TRBV6-6 to TRBJ2-1; TRBD2 might be the D (6 bases). The length of the CDR3 is 14 residues. V lost 5 bases to trimming and J lost 7 bases, with 15 bases between them. Germline V gene sequence: CDR1 MNHNY, CDR2 SVGAGI (reference sequence). The CDR3 sequence is CASSPRRGMNEQFF. DNA of the CDR3: TGTGCCAGCAGTCCACGACGGGGGATGAATGAGCAGTTCTTC.

This chain connects TRBV10-3 to TRBJ2-1, with 7 bases matching TRBD1. There are 15 residues in the CDR3. The V gene end was trimmed by 4 bases and the J gene end by 6 bases; junction bases not matched to a gene: 9. Per germline, CDR1 ENHRY and CDR2 SYGVKD. The CDR3 sequence: CAISGSTGQGNEQFF. CDR3 sequence (DNA): TGTGCCATCAGTGGGTCGACAGGGCAAGGCAATGAGCAGTTCTTC.

This clonotype has just one count. The genes are TRBV5-1 and TRBJ2-3, with 9 bases aligning to TRBD1. The germline V gene encodes CDR1 SGHRS and CDR2 YFSETQ. The CDR3 sequence is 14 residues long. Trimming cost V 4 bases and J 7 bases; bases outside gene matches: 7. The CDR3 sequence is CASSGTGPVYTQYF. Written as DNA, the CDR3 is TGCGCCAGCAGCGGGACAGGGCCCGTATATACGCAGTATTTT.

A note on this clonotype: Compared with germline, one end of the junction differs, possibly owing to a read error. The V gene is TRBV7-3, the J gene TRBJ2-3; D gene ambiguous. The germline CDR1 and CDR2 sequences are SGHTA and FQGTGA. The CDR3 sequence is 14 residues long. The CDR3 DNA sequence: TGTGCCAGCAGCATGGGTCTCGGCACAGTTACGCAGTATTTT. Translation gives CASSMGLGTVTQYF.